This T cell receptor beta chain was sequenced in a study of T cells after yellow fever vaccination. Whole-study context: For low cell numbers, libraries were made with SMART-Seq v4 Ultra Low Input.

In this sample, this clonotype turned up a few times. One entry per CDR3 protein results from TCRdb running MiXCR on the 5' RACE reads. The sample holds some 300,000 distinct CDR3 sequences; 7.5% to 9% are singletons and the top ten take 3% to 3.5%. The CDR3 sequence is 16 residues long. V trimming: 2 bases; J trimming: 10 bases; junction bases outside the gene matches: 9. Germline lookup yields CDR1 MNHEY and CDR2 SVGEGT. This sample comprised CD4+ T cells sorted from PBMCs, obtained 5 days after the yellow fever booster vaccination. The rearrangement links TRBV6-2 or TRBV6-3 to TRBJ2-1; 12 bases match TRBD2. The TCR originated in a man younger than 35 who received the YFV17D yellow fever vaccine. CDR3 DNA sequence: TGTGCCAGCAGTTACCCGGGACTAGCGGGCAGAGGCGAGCAGTTCTTC. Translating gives CASSYPGLAGRGEQFF.